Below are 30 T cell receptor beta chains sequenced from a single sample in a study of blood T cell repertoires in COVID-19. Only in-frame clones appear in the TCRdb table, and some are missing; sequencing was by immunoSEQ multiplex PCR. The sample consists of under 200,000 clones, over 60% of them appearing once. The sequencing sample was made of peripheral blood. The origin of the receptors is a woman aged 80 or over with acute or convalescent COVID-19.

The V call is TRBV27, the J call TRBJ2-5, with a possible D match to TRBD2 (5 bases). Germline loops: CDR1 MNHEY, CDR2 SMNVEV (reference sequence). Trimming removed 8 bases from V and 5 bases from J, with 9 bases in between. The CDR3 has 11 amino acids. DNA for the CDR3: TGTGCCAGCGGGAGTTGGGAGACCCAGTACTTC. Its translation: CASGSWETQYF.

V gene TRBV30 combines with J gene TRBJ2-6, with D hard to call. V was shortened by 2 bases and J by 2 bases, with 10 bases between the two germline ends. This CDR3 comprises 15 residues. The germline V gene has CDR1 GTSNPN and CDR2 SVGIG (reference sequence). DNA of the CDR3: TGTGCCTGGAGTATCCGACTTGCTGGGGCCAACGTCCTGACTTTC. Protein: CAWSIRLAGANVLTF.

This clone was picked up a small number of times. CDR3 in DNA: TGTGCCAGCAGCAATGGGCAGGCAAACTCCTACGAGCAGTACTTC. Translated, it gives CASSNGQANSYEQYF. This rearrangement joins TRBV5-8 to TRBJ2-7; D is unclear. The CDR3 runs 15 residues. The V end lost 4 bases, the J end lost 0 bases, and 14 bases lay between the germline ends. The germline gives CDR1 SGHTS, CDR2 YDEGEE.

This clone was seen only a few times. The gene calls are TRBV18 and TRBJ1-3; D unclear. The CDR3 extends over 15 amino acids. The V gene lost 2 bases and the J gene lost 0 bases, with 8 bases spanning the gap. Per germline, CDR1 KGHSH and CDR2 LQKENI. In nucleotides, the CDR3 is TGTGCCAGCTCACCAGAGAGCCACTCTGGAAACACCATATATTTT. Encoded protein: CASSPESHSGNTIYF.

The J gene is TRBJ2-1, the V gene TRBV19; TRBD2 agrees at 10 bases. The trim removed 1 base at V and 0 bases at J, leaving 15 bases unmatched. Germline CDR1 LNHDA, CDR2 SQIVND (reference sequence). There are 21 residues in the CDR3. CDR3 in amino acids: CASSIVGASGSSFYSYNEQFF. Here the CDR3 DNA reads TGTGCCAGTAGTATAGTTGGGGCTAGCGGGAGTTCTTTTTACTCCTACAATGAGCAGTTCTTC.

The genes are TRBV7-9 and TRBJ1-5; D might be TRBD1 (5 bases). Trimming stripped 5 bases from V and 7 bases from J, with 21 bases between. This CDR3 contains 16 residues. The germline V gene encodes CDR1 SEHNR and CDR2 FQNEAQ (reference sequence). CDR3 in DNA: TGTGCCAGCAGCGCCTTTCTGGGCTCGGGGGACCAGCCCCAGCATTTT. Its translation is CASSAFLGSGDQPQHF.

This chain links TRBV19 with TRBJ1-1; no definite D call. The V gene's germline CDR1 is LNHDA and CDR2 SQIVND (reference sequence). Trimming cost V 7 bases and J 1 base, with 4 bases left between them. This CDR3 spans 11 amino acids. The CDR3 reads CASTRNTEAFF. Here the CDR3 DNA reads TGTGCCAGTACCAGGAACACTGAAGCTTTCTTT.

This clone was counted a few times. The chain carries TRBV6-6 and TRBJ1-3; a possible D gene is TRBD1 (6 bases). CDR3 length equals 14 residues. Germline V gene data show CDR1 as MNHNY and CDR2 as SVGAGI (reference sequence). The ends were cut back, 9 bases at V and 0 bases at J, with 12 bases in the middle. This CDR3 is CASTGISSGNTIYF. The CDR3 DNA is TGTGCCAGTACAGGGATAAGCTCTGGAAACACCATATATTTT.

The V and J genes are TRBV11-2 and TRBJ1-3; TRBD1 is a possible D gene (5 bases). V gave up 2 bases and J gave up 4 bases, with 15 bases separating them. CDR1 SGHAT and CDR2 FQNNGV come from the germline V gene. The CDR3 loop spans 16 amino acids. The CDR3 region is CASSLISRAAGNTIYF. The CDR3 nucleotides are TGTGCCAGCAGCTTAATATCCAGGGCGGCCGGAAACACCATATATTTT.

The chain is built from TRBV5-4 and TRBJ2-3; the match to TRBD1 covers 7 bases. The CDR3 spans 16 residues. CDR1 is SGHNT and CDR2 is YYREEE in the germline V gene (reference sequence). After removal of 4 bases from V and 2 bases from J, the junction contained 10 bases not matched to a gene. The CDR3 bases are TGTGCCAGCAGCAACGACAGGGAGACGTTCACAGATACGCAGTATTTT. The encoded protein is CASSNDRETFTDTQYF.

CDR3 sequence: CASTSTGDNRAGELFF. The CDR3 DNA sequence: TGTGCCAGTACCTCGACAGGGGACAACCGGGCCGGGGAGCTGTTTTTT. This sequence joins TRBV19 and TRBJ2-2, with 8 bases lining up with TRBD1. V shed 7 bases and J 6 bases; nucleotides not matched to a gene: 13. In germline, CDR1 is LNHDA, CDR2 SQIVND (reference sequence). This CDR3 is 16 amino acids long.

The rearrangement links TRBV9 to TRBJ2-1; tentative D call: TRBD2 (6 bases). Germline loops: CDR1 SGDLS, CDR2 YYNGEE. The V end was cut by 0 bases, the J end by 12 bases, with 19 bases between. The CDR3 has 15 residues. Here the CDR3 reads CASSVAGTEGLGQFF. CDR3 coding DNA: TGTGCCAGCAGCGTAGCGGGGACGGAGGGTCTGGGGCAGTTCTTC.

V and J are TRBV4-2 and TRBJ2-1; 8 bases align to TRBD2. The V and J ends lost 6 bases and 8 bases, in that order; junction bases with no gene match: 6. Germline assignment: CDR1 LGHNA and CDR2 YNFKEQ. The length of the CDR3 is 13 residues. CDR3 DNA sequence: TGTGCCAGCAGTCCCAGCGGGAGCGATGAGCAGTTCTTC. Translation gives CASSPSGSDEQFF.

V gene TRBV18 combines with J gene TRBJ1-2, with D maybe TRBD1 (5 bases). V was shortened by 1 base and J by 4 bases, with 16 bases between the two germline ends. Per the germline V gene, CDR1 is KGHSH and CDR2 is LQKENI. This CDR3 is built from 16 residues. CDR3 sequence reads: CASSPLVGDVGYGYTF. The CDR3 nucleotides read TGTGCCAGCTCACCACTGGTAGGGGATGTAGGCTATGGCTACACCTTC.

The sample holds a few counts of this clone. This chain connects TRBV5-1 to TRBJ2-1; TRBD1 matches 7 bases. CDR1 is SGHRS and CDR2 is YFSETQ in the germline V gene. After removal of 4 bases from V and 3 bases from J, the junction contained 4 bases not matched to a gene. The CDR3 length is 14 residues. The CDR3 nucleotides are TGCGCCAGCAGCCCCGGGACAGTCTACAATGAGCAGTTCTTC. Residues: CASSPGTVYNEQFF.

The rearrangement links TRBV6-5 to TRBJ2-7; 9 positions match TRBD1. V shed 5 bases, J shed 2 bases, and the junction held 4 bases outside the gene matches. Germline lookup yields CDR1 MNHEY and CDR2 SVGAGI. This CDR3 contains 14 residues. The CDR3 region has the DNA TGTGCCAGCAGTACAGGGGGCCCCACCTACGAGCAGTACTTC. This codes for CASSTGGPTYEQYF.

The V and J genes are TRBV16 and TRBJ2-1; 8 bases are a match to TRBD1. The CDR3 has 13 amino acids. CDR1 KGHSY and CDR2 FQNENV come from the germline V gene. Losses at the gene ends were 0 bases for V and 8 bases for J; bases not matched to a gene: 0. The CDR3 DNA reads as TGTGCCAGCAGCCAATCGGGACAGGATGAGCAGTTCTTC. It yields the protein CASSQSGQDEQFF.

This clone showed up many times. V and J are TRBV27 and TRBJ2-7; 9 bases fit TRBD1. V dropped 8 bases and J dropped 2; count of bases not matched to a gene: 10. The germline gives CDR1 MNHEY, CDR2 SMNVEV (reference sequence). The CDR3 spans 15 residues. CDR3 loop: CASSIGGQGAYEQYF. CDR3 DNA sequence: TGTGCCAGCTCCATAGGGGGACAGGGAGCCTACGAGCAGTACTTC.

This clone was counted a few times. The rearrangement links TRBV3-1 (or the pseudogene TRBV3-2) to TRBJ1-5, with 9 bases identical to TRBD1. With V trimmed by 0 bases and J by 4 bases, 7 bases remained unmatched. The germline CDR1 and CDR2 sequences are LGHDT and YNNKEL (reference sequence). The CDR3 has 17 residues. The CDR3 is CASSQDPPGTGNQPQHF. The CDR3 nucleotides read TGTGCCAGCAGCCAAGACCCTCCCGGGACAGGGAATCAGCCCCAGCATTTT.

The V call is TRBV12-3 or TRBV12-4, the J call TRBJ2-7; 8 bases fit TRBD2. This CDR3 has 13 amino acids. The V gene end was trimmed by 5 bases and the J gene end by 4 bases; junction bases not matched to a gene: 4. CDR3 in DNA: TGTGCCAGCAGTCGACTAGCGCGATACGAGCAGTACTTC. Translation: CASSRLARYEQYF.

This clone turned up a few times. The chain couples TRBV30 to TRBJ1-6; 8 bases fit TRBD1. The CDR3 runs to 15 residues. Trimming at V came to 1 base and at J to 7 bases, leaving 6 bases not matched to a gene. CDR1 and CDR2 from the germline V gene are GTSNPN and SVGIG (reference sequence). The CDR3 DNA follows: TGTGCCTGGAGTGAGCAACAGGGGGGGAATTCACCCCTCCACTTT. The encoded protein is CAWSEQQGGNSPLHF.

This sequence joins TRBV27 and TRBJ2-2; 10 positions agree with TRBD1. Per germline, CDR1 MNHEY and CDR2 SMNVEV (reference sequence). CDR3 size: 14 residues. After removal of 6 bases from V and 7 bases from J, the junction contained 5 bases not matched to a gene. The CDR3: CASRLGQGYGELFF. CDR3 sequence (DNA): TGTGCCAGCAGGTTGGGACAGGGGTACGGGGAGCTGTTTTTT.

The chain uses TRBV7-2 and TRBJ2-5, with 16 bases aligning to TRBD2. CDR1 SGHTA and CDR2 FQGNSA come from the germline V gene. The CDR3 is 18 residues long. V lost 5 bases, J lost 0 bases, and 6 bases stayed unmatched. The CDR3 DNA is TGTGCCAGCAGCGGGACTAGCGGGGGGGATATCTACCAAGAGACCCAGTACTTC. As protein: CASSGTSGGDIYQETQYF.

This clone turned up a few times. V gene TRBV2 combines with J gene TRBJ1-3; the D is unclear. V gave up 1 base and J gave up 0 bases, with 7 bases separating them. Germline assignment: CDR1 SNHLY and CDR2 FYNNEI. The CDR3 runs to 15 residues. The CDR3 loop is CASSEVHSSGNTIYF. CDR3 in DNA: TGTGCCAGCAGTGAAGTTCACAGCTCTGGAAACACCATATATTTT.

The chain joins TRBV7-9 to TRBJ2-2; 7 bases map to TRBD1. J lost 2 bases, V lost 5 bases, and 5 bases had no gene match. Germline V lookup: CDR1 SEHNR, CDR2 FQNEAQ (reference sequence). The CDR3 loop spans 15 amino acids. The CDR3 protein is CASSPGQINTGELFF. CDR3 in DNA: TGTGCCAGCAGCCCGGGACAGATCAACACCGGGGAGCTGTTTTTT.

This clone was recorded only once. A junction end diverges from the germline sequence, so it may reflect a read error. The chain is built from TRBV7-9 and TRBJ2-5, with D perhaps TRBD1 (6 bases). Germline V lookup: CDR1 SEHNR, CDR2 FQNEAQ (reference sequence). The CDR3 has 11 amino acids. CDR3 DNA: TGTGCCAGCAGCTTAGGGGACACCCTCGACTTC. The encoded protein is CASSLGDTLDF.

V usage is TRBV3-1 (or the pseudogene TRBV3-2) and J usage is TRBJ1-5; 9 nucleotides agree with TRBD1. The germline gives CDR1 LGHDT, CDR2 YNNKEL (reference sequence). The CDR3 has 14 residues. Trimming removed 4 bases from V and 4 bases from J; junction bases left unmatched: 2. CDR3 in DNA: TGTGCCAGCAGCCTAGGGACAGGGAATCAGCCCCAGCATTTT. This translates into CASSLGTGNQPQHF.

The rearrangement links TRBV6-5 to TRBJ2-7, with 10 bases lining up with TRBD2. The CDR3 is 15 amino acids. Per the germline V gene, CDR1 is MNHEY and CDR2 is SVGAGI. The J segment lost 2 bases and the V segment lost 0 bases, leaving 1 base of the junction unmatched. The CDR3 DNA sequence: TGTGCCAGCAGTTACTCTAGCGGGAGGCCCTACGAGCAGTACTTC. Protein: CASSYSSGRPYEQYF.

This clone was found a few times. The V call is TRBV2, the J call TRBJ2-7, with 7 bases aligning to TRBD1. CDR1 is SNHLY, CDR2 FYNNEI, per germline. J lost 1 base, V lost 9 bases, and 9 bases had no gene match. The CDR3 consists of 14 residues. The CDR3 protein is CARSRRQGSYEQYF. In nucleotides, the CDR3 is TGTGCCAGAAGCCGGCGACAGGGTTCCTACGAGCAGTACTTC.

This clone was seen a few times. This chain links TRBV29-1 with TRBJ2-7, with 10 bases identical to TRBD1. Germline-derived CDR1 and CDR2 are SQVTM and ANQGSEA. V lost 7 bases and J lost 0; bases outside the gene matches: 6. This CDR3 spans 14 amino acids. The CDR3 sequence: CSGRTGGSSYEQYF. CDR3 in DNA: TGCAGCGGGAGGACAGGGGGAAGCTCCTACGAGCAGTACTTC.